This TCR beta chain was identified during a study of regulatory T cells in long-lasting Graves disease. In this sample, this clonotype turned up many times. Time point denoted: newly diagnosed GD, antithyroid drugs for less than 3 months. PBMC-derived RNA was used for the TCR library. Building the TCR beta libraries relied on iRepertoire HTBI primers, and CDR3 regions underwent Arm-PCR. TCRdb re-called the multiplex PCR reads with MiXCR, one entry per CDR3 protein. The table records around 470,000 distinct CDR3 sequences, approximately 14% of them present only once. This same sample was also part of a study on T cells in Graves' hyperthyroidism and ophthalmopathy.

The sample consisted of peripheral blood mononuclear cells (PBMCs), taken at new diagnosis, from a patient treated with antithyroid drugs. The clonotype was recovered from a woman aged 45 to 65 with Graves disease.

CDR3 in DNA: TGTGCCAGCAGTTTCTCCGGGACAGCACAAGAGACCCAGTACTTC. Its translation: CASSFSGTAQETQYF. The V call is TRBV28, the J call TRBJ2-5; 7 bases are a match to TRBD1. The germline V gene has CDR1 MDHEN and CDR2 SYDVKM. The CDR3 contains 15 residues. With 3 bases clipped from V and 2 bases from J, the junction kept 6 bases outside the gene matches.